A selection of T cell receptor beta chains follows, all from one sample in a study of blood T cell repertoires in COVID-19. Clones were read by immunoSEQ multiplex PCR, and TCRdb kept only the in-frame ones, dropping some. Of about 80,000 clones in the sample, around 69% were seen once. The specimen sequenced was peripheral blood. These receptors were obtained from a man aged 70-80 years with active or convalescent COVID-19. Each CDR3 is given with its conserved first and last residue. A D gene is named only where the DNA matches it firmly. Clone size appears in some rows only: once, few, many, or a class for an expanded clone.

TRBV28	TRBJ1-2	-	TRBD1	CASSLPYRGYGYTF	TGTGCCAGCAGTTTACCCTACAGGGGCTATGGCTACACCTTC
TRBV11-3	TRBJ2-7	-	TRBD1	CASSPSFAGTGQAEQYF	TGTGCCAGCAGTCCTTCGTTTGCCGGGACAGGGCAGGCTGAGCAGTACTTC
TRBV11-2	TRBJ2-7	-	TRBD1	CASSSGTGGFHEQYF	TGTGCCAGCAGCTCCGGGACAGGGGGTTTCCACGAGCAGTACTTC
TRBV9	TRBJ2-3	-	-	CASSVTAALPDTQYF	TGTGCCAGCAGCGTAACTGCGGCCCTTCCAGATACGCAGTATTTT
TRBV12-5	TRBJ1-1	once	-	CASGLEDRHDILAEAFF	TGTGCTAGTGGTTTGGAAGACCGACACGACATTTTGGCTGAAGCTTTCTTT
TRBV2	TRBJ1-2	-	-	CASRREAGHGYTF	TGTGCCAGCAGACGGGAAGCAGGCCATGGCTACACCTTC
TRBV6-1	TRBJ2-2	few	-	CASSEARGQNTGELFF	TGTGCCAGCAGTGAAGCGCGAGGACAGAACACCGGGGAGCTGTTTTTT
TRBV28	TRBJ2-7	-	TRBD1	CASSLGTGVSRSYEQYF	TGTGCCAGCAGTTTAGGGACAGGGGTATCCAGGTCCTACGAGCAGTACTTC
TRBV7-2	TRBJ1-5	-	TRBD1	CASSLQGGSNQPQHF	TGTGCCAGCAGCTTACAGGGGGGAAGCAATCAGCCCCAGCATTTT
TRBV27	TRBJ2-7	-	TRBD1	CASGRDRGYEQYF	TGTGCCAGCGGCCGGGACAGGGGCTACGAGCAGTACTTC
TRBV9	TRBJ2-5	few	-	CASSVDKGAQYF	TGTGCCAGCAGCGTAGACAAGGGGGCCCAGTACTTC
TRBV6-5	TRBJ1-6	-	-	CASSPRGGISPLHF	TGTGCCAGCAGCCCCCGTGGCGGCATTTCACCCCTCCACTTT
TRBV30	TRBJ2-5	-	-	CAWRLLGGETQYF	TGTGCCTGGAGACTCCTGGGGGGTGAGACCCAGTACTTC
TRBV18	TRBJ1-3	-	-	CASSESGNTIYF	TGTGCCAGCTCTGAGTCTGGAAACACCATATATTTT
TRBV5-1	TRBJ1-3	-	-	CASKEVAGPLPAIYF	TGCGCCAGCAAAGAAGTGGCGGGACCCCTCCCCGCCATATATTTT
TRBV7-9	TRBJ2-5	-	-	CASSLGDWRETQYF	TGTGCCAGCAGCTTGGGTGACTGGCGAGAGACCCAGTACTTC
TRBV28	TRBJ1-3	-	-	CASSASGVTAGNTIYF	TGTGCCAGCAGTGCTTCAGGGGTTACTGCTGGAAACACCATATATTTT
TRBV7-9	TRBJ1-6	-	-	CASSLGEEAPLHF	TGTGCCAGCAGCTTAGGAGAGGAAGCACCCCTCCACTTT
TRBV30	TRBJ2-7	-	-	CAWSVLGGTRVQYF	TGTGCCTGGAGTGTACTGGGGGGTACGAGGGTGCAGTACTTC
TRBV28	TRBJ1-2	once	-	CATGHQGNFRGYTF	TGTGCCACCGGACACCAGGGAAACTTTCGAGGCTACACCTTC
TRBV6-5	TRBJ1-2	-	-	CASSRTEINYGYTF	TGTGCCAGCAGTCGTACAGAAATAAACTATGGCTACACCTTC
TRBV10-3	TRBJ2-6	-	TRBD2	CAISEAGAGANVLTF	TGTGCCATCAGTGAAGCGGGGGCTGGGGCCAACGTCCTGACTTTC
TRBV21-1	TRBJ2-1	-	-	CASSSPLGHNEQFF	TGTGCCAGCAGCTCCCCCCTGGGGCACAATGAGCAGTTCTTC
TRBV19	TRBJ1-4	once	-	CASSRSMEEKLFF	TGTGCCAGTAGTCGGAGCATGGAGGAAAAACTGTTTTTT
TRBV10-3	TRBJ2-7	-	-	CAISDDTYSYEQYF	TGTGCCATCAGTGATGACACCTACTCCTACGAGCAGTACTTC
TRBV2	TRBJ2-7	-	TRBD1	CASSRQGLEQYF	TGTGCCAGCAGTAGACAGGGCCTCGAGCAGTACTTC
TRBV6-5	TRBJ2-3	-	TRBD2	CASSYSRGGDTQYF	TGTGCCAGCAGTTACTCCCGGGGGGGGGATACGCAGTATTTT
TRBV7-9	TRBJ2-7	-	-	CASLPLSGTPSAGYEQYF	TGTGCCAGTCTTCCGCTCTCCGGGACACCATCCGCTGGCTACGAGCAGTACTTC
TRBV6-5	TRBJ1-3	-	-	CASSYSNRVGNTIYF	TGTGCCAGCAGTTACTCGAACCGGGTTGGAAACACCATATATTTT